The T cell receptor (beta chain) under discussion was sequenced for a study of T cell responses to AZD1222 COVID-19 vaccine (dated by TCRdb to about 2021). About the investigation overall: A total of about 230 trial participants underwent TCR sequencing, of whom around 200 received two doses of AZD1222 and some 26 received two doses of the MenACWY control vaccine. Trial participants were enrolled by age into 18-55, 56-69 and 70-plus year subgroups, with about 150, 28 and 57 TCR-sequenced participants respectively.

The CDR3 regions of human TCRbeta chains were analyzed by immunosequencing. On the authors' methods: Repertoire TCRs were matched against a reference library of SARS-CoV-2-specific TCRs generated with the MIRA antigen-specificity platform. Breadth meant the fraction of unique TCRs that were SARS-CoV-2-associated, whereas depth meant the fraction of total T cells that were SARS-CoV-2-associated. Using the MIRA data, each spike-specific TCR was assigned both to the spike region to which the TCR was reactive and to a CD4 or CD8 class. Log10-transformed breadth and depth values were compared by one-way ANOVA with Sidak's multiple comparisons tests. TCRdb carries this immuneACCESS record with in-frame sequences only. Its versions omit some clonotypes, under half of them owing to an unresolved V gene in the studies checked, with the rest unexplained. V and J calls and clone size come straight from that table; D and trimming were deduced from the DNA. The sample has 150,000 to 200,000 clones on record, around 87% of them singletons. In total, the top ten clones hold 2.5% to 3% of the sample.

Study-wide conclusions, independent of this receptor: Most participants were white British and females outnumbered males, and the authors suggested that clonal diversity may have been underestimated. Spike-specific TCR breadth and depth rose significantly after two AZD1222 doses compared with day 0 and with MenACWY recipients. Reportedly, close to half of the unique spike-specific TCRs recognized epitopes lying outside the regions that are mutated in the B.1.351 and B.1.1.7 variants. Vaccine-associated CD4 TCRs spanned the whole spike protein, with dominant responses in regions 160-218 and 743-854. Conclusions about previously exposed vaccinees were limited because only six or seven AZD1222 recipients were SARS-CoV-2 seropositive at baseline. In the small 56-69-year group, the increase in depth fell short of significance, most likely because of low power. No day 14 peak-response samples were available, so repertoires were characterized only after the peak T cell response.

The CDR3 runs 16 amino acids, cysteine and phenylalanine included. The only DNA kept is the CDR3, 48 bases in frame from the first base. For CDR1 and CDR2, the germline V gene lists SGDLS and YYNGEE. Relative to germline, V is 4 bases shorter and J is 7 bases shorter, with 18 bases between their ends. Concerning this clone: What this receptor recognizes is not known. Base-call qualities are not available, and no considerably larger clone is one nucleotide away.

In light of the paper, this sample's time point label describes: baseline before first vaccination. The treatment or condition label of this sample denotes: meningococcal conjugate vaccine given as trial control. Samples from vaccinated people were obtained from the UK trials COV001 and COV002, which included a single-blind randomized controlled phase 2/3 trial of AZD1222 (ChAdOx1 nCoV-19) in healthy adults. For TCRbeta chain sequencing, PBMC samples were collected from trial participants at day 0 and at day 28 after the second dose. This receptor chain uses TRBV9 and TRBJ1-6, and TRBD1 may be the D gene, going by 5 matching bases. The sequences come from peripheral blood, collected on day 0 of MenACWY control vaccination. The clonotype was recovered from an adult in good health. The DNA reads TGTGCCAGCAGCTTTGGACATGACAGAAGAAATTCACCCCTCCACTTT. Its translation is CASSFGHDRRNSPLHF. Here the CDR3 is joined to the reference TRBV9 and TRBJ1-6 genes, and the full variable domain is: DSGVTQTPKHLITATGQRVTLRCSPRSGDLSVYWYQQSLDQGLQFLIQYYNGEERAKGNILERFSAQQFPDLHSELNLSSLELGDSALYFCASSFGHDRRNSPLHFGNGTRLTVT.